Given below is one T cell receptor (beta chain) in context. No antigen is known for it. No much larger clone is present one base from it, and per-base qualities are unavailable. Library prep was done by 5' RACE. Sequencer: NextSeq 500. In the TCR library protocol, unique molecular identifiers were attached to individual cDNA molecules to correct for PCR bias and sequencing error. Both TCR alpha and beta chains were sequenced, and tight co-correlation was observed between alpha and beta sequence abundances in each sample. The published analysis was carried out like this. Decombinator V4 was used to annotate TCR sequences for V gene, J gene and CDR3. Expanded TCRs were defined as changing significantly between any two time points under a Poisson model with p below 0.0001. Abundances of TCRs were expressed as counts per million after normalisation to the total number of TCRs sequenced in each sample. MAIT TCRs were defined by TRAV1-2 paired with TRAJ12, TRAJ20 or TRAJ33, and iNKT TCRs by TRAV10 paired with TRAJ18. VDJdb, accessed 1 November 2021, was searched for CMV, EBV and SARS-CoV-2 annotated TCRs, excluding TCRs annotated for multiple antigens. TCRdb passed the public sequencing reads through fastp at Q25 and MiXCR, retaining productive beta sequences. Under each unique CDR3 protein, matching rows form one entry showing the most common genes and DNA. Here the V and J calls rest on TCRdb's processing, not on the authors' analysis. The sample table lists approximately 120,000 distinct CDR3 sequences, about 16% of them with a count of one. Together, the top ten hold about a fifth of the sample.

The CDR1 and CDR2 encoded by the germline V gene (reference sequence) are GTSNPN and SVGIG. V is cut back by 7 bases and J by 10 bases, with 9 bases in the junction unmatched. The CDR3 has 14 amino acids, counting the end cysteine and phenylalanine. The sequence is cut down to CDR3 DNA, 42 bases in frame from base 1. A case-control design nested within a healthcare worker cohort in London, UK, was used, with weekly nasopharyngeal swab PCR tests and blood sampling performed. Between 23 and 31 March 2020, the week of the UK lockdown, healthcare workers were enrolled and then followed up weekly for as long as 16 weeks. The data derive from a study of early T cells in non-severe SARS-CoV-2 infection (dated by TCRdb to the early 2020s). With regard to the full study: Because TCR sequencing relied on bulk RNA taken from unsorted whole blood, pairing of alpha and beta chains was not possible. Broader findings and caveats from the paper: Matching against VDJdb was skewed toward anti-spike CD8 responses, likely underestimated virus-specific expansions, and missed private and CD4 specificities.

The sample was whole blood. The chain employs TRBV30 and TRBJ2-1; TRBD2 aligns with 14 central bases. The source of this sequence is an adult who was a healthcare worker with PCR-confirmed SARS-CoV-2 infection or an uninfected control (not recorded which). CDR3 sequence: CALLKTSGGAEQFF. The nucleotide sequence is TGTGCCTTGCTAAAGACTAGCGGGGGGGCCGAGCAGTTCTTC. The CDR3 plus the reference TRBV30 and TRBJ2-1 genes for the other parts give the full variable domain: SQTIHQWPATLVQPVGSPLSLECTVEGTSNPNLYWYRQAAGRGLQLLFYSVGIGQISSEVPQNLSASRPQDRQFILSSKKLLLSDSGFYLCALLKTSGGAEQFFGPGTRLTVL.